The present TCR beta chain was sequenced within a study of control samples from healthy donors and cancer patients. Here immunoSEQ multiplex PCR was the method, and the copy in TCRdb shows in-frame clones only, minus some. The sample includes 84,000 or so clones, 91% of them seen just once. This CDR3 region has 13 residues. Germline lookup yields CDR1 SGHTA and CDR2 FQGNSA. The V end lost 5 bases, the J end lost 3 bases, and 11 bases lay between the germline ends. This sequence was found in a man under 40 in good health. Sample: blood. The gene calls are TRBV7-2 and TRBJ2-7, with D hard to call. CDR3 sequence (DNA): TGTGCCAGCAGCCCTACTGCTAGCTACGAGCAGTACTTC. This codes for CASSPTASYEQYF.